One and the same sample provided the 5 T cell receptor beta chains below, sequenced in a study of beta chain features in type 1 diabetes. The authors reverse transcribed all of the isolated RNA, so sequencing captured expressed TCRB transcripts. The assay was immunoSEQ multiplex PCR, and TCRdb's table has in-frame clones only and misses some. The sample contains hundreds of thousands of clones, roughly a sixth of which appear only once. The source material was naive CD4+ T cells from blood. These receptors originate from a man younger than 35 in good health.

This clone appeared many times. The chain has TRBV7-2 and TRBJ2-7; D uncertain. CDR1 SGHTA and CDR2 FQGNSA come from the germline V gene. The CDR3 contains 11 residues. Trimming stripped 4 bases from V and 5 bases from J, with 6 bases between. CDR3 bases: TGTGCCAGCAGCTCGTTCCACGAGCAGTACTTC. Its translation: CASSSFHEQYF.

In this sample, this clone turned up a few times. This rearrangement joins TRBV7-2 to TRBJ2-6, with 8 bases aligning to TRBD1. CDR3 length equals 18 residues. V was pared by 5 bases and J by 0 bases, with 9 bases of the junction left unmatched. The V gene's germline CDR1 is SGHTA and CDR2 FQGNSA. This CDR3 is CASSRGQGIYSGANVLTF. The CDR3 nucleotides read TGTGCCAGCAGCCGAGGACAGGGTATATACTCTGGGGCCAACGTCCTGACTTTC.

This clone was counted a few times. J is TRBJ2-5 and V is TRBV29-1, with D maybe TRBD1 (6 bases). The J call could be wrong; TRBJ2-7 is a better fit for the DNA end. Germline V gene sequence: CDR1 SQVTM, CDR2 ANQGSEA. This CDR3 region has 13 residues. Here the CDR3 reads CSGTSRGNYEQYF. CDR3 DNA: TGCAGCGGTACTTCCAGGGGAAACTACGAGCAGTACTTC.

The rearrangement uses TRBV28 and TRBJ2-7; 9 bases are a match to TRBD1. Unmatched junction bases numbered 8, after V lost 2 bases and J lost 3 bases. The CDR3 loop spans 16 amino acids. The germline V gene encodes CDR1 MDHEN and CDR2 SYDVKM. DNA of the CDR3: TGTGCCAGCAGTTTAACCCGGGACAGGGCGATCTACGAGCAGTACTTC. Its protein is CASSLTRDRAIYEQYF.

This clone was seen more than once but under ten times. The chain couples TRBV20-1 to TRBJ2-7; D gene uncertain. The CDR3 spans 11 residues. V lost 6 bases and J lost 3, with 9 bases in between. Germline CDR1 is DFQATT and CDR2 is SNEGSKA (reference sequence). The CDR3 DNA reads as TGCAGTGCCCACCAGTTCTACGAGCAGTACTTC. This encodes CSAHQFYEQYF.